These T cell receptor beta chains were read from a single sample in a study of blood T cell repertoires in COVID-19. Only in-frame clones appear in the TCRdb table, and some are missing; sequencing was by immunoSEQ multiplex PCR. This table holds 100,000 to 150,000 clones, approximately 85% found once. The sequencing input was peripheral blood. The receptors were gathered from a human donor in a cohort sampled during active COVID-19. The CDR3 runs from the conserved cysteine through the conserved F or W. Fields, in order: J gene, V gene, clone size, D gene, CDR3 protein, CDR3 DNA. A D gene is named only where the DNA matches it firmly. Rows give clone size only sometimes, using once, few, many, or a class for an expanded clone.

TRBJ1-1 | TRBV9 | - | - | CASSFRERNTEAFF | TGTGCCAGCAGCTTCAGGGAACGAAACACTGAAGCTTTCTTT
TRBJ2-5 | TRBV12-5 | - | TRBD1 | CASGRPTGAGETQYF | TGTGCTAGTGGTCGACCGACAGGGGCGGGAGAGACCCAGTACTTC
TRBJ2-1 | TRBV11-1 | once | - | CASSLSARSGEQFF | TGTGCCAGCAGCCTTAGTGCCCGGTCTGGTGAGCAGTTCTTC
TRBJ1-6 | TRBV7-6 | - | TRBD1 | CASSLEGGRHTYNSPLHF | TGTGCCAGCAGCTTAGAAGGGGGCCGGCACACCTATAATTCACCCCTCCACTTT
TRBJ2-4 | TRBV6-6 | - | TRBD2 | CASSKRDIAKNIQYF | TGTGCCAGCAGCAAGCGGGATATAGCCAAAAACATTCAGTACTTC
TRBJ1-5 | TRBV28 | few | - | CASITGTRNQPQHF | TGTGCCAGCATCACAGGGACCCGCAATCAGCCCCAGCATTTT
TRBJ2-5 | TRBV11-2 | - | - | CASSLPQGQGIEETQYF | TGTGCCAGCAGCTTACCCCAGGGGCAGGGTATAGAAGAGACCCAGTACTTC
TRBJ1-1 | TRBV6-2/TRBV6-3 | - | - | CASSYSQRATFMNTEAFF | TGTGCCAGCAGTTACTCCCAGCGGGCCACCTTCATGAACACTGAAGCTTTCTTT
TRBJ2-1 | TRBV27 | - | TRBD2 | CASSLTDRRGTSGFNEQFF | TGTGCCAGCAGCCTTACGGACAGGCGCGGGACTAGCGGTTTCAATGAGCAGTTCTTC
TRBJ2-1 | TRBV4-3 | - | TRBD2 | CASRPKRGIGDEQFF | TGCGCCAGCAGGCCCAAGCGGGGGATTGGCGATGAGCAGTTCTTC
TRBJ1-1 | TRBV2 | - | - | CASSEAGASEAFF | TGTGCCAGCAGTGAAGCAGGGGCTTCTGAAGCTTTCTTT
TRBJ1-5 | TRBV19 | - | TRBD1 | CASSAPGGDRKNQPQHF | TGTGCCAGTAGTGCCCCAGGGGGCGATAGGAAAAATCAGCCCCAGCATTTT
TRBJ1-6 | TRBV2 | few | - | CASSEEGVQNSPLHF | TGTGCCAGCAGTGAAGAGGGGGTACAGAATTCACCCCTCCACTTT
TRBJ1-5 | TRBV29-1 | - | - | CSVGEGERQPQHF | TGCAGCGTTGGGGAGGGGGAGCGTCAGCCCCAGCATTTT
TRBJ2-1 | TRBV27 | - | - | CASSLEGGYNEQFF | TGTGCCAGCAGTTTAGAGGGCGGCTACAATGAGCAGTTCTTC
TRBJ2-7 | TRBV5-1 | - | TRBD2 | CASRPHIAGGTYEQYF | TGCGCCAGCAGGCCCCACATAGCGGGAGGAACCTACGAGCAGTACTTC
TRBJ2-3 | TRBV2 | - | TRBD2 | CASRRGLAGITDTQYF | TGTGCCAGCAGGAGGGGACTAGCGGGGATCACAGATACGCAGTATTTT
TRBJ2-7 | TRBV2 | - | TRBD2 | CALGLADYEQYF | TGTGCCCTGGGACTAGCGGACTACGAGCAGTACTTC
TRBJ1-5 | TRBV30 | few | - | CAWSGRVAGLMQPQHF | TGTGCCTGGAGTGGAAGGGTGGCGGGTCTGATGCAGCCCCAGCATTTT
TRBJ2-1 | TRBV24-1 | - | - | CATSGTTLAFRHDEQFF | TGTGCCACCAGTGGCACCACCCTAGCGTTTCGACACGATGAGCAGTTCTTC
TRBJ1-1 | TRBV19 | - | TRBD1 | CASSTRQGAGSGTEAFF | TGTGCCAGTAGTACCCGACAGGGGGCTGGGTCGGGGACTGAAGCTTTCTTT
TRBJ2-1 | TRBV5-4 | - | - | CASSLGQGMYNEQFF | TGTGCCAGCAGCTTGGGGCAGGGAATGTACAATGAGCAGTTCTTC
TRBJ1-2 | TRBV19 | - | - | CASSIAGNYGYTF | TGTGCCAGTAGTATCGCAGGAAACTATGGCTACACCTTC
TRBJ2-1 | TRBV24-1 | - | - | CATSDLTGVDYNEQFF | TGTGCCACCAGTGACTTGACAGGCGTGGATTACAATGAGCAGTTCTTC
TRBJ2-5 | TRBV20-1 | - | - | CSATGSGLGNF | TGCAGCGCCACCGGGAGTGGTCTCGGGAACTTC
TRBJ2-2 | TRBV4-3 | - | - | CASSRFAEKTNTGELFF | TGCGCCAGCAGCCGCTTCGCGGAGAAAACGAACACCGGGGAGCTGTTTTTT
TRBJ1-5 | TRBV12-5 | - | TRBD1 | CASGPTGGVNQPQHF | TGTGCTAGTGGGCCGACAGGGGGCGTCAATCAGCCCCAGCATTTT
TRBJ2-7 | TRBV5-5 | - | - | CASSLSRAYEQYF | TGTGCCAGCAGCTTAAGCAGGGCCTACGAGCAGTACTTC
TRBJ1-2 | TRBV12-5 | - | TRBD1 | CASGLGTGHYYGYTF | TGTGCTAGTGGCCTGGGGACAGGGCATTACTATGGCTACACCTTC
TRBJ2-5 | TRBV28 | - | - | CAIRRGETQYF | TGTGCCATCAGGAGAGGGGAGACCCAGTACTTC
TRBJ1-2 | TRBV15 | - | TRBD1 | CATSRTGAAGYTF | TGTGCCACCAGTAGGACAGGGGCGGCCGGCTACACCTTC
TRBJ2-2 | TRBV19 | - | - | CASSIYRRGTAIAGELFF | TGTGCCAGTAGTATTTATCGTCGCGGGACTGCTATCGCCGGGGAGCTGTTTTTT
TRBJ1-1 | TRBV6-6 | - | - | CASIRGQGSDTEAFF | TGTGCCAGCATTCGGGGGCAGGGTTCGGACACTGAAGCTTTCTTT
TRBJ2-7 | TRBV21-1 | - | - | CASSTTSALYEQYF | TGTGCCAGCAGCACCACTAGCGCTCTCTACGAGCAGTACTTC
TRBJ2-2 | TRBV24-1 | - | TRBD2 | CATSDPGTSANTGELFF | TGTGCCACCAGTGATCCCGGGACTAGCGCGAACACCGGGGAGCTGTTTTTT
TRBJ1-3 | TRBV5-4 | - | - | CASSPGGSSGNTIYF | TGTGCCAGCAGCCCCGGGGGTAGCTCTGGAAACACCATATATTTT
TRBJ2-1 | TRBV29-1 | - | TRBD2 | CSVEGLAGVGEQFF | TGCAGCGTTGAGGGTCTAGCGGGAGTCGGTGAGCAGTTCTTC
TRBJ2-3 | TRBV6-2/TRBV6-3 | - | - | CASSYYGYAGTSTDTQYF | TGTGCCAGCAGTTACTACGGTTATGCGGGCACAAGCACAGATACGCAGTATTTT
TRBJ2-3 | TRBV18 | - | TRBD2 | CASSPIAGVGDTQYF | TGTGCCAGCTCACCAATAGCGGGAGTGGGAGATACGCAGTATTTT
TRBJ2-5 | TRBV24-1 | - | TRBD2 | CATSDLGLAGETQYF | TGTGCCACCAGTGATTTGGGCCTAGCGGGAGAGACCCAGTACTTC
TRBJ2-6 | TRBV30 | - | TRBD1 | CAWMEQGAGANVLTF | TGTGCCTGGATGGAACAGGGGGCTGGGGCCAACGTCCTGACTTTC
TRBJ2-6 | TRBV6-4 | - | TRBD2 | CASSAVIGTSGSGANVLTF | TGTGCCAGCAGTGCTGTCATTGGGACTAGCGGGTCTGGGGCCAACGTCCTGACTTTC
TRBJ2-5 | TRBV11-2 | - | - | CASSGRGNSVSQYF | TGTGCCAGCAGCGGCCGGGGTAACAGTGTGTCCCAGTACTTC
TRBJ1-5 | TRBV28 | - | TRBD1 | CASSPGDRGYQPQHF | TGTGCCAGCAGCCCCGGGGACAGGGGTTACCAGCCCCAGCATTTT
TRBJ2-1 | TRBV7-2 | - | - | CASSLGQVGYNEQFF | TGTGCCAGCAGCTTAGGGCAAGTTGGCTACAATGAGCAGTTCTTC